This T cell receptor beta chain was captured by sequencing in a study of regulatory T cells in long-lasting Graves disease. Study as a whole: For under 3 months, newly diagnosed Graves' patients had been taking antithyroid drugs. General study results and limits: Relative to new patients (around 1,000), persistent patients exhibited greater sharing of public clonotypes (over 2,500). TRBV28, TRBJ1-2 and TRBJ2-5 were segments that persistent disease favored.

Time point of the sample: newly diagnosed GD, antithyroid drugs for less than 3 months. Following extraction of RNA from PBMCs, that RNA was used to make the TCR library. Guidelines of the American Thyroid Association were used to diagnose Graves' disease. Unmatched junction bases numbered 8, after V lost 6 bases and J lost 6 bases. This CDR3 has 14 amino acids. This clonotype was seen at least ten times. Its antigen is still unknown. Building of the TCR beta libraries involved iRepertoire HTBI primers and Arm-PCR of CDR3 regions. MiXCR, run by TCRdb on the multiplex PCR reads, gives a single entry per CDR3 protein. The sample lists around 250,000 distinct CDR3 sequences; 20% to 25% were seen once.

This rearrangement joins TRBV12-3 or TRBV12-4 to TRBJ2-7; 10 bases are shared with TRBD2. The TCR originated in a female donor with Graves disease. Here the sequenced sample was peripheral blood mononuclear cells (PBMCs), taken at new diagnosis, from a patient treated with antithyroid drugs. CDR3 DNA sequence: TGTGCCAGCAGCTTCCTGCGGACTAGCGGCGAGCAGTACTTC. Translation gives CASSFLRTSGEQYF.